The source of this T cell receptor beta chain is a study of blood T cell repertoires in COVID-19. Across the whole study: T cells, B-cell-depleted T cells, or PBMCs provided the cDNA or gDNA that served as material.

CDR1 and CDR2 (germline): MNHEY, SVGAGI. CDR3 length: 14 residues. V lost 8 bases to trimming and J lost 2 bases; unmatched junction nucleotides: 4. In the study's own analysis: Amplifying reference gene primers gave estimates of nucleated cell counts. Assay: immunoSEQ multiplex PCR; the TCRdb copy retains only in-frame clones and omits some. Clone size and V and J calls were adopted from that table, with D and trimming inferred from the DNA. Altogether roughly 250,000 clones are present, approximately 84% being singletons, with the ten largest covering about 4%. Sample: peripheral blood. The rearrangement uses TRBV6-5 and TRBJ1-5, with TRBD1 matching 9 bases. This TCR was recovered from a man between 45 and 60 years old with acute or convalescent COVID-19. DNA of the CDR3: TGTGCCAGCGGGGGACAGGGCGGCAATCAGCCCCAGCATTTT. Encoded protein: CASGGQGGNQPQHF.